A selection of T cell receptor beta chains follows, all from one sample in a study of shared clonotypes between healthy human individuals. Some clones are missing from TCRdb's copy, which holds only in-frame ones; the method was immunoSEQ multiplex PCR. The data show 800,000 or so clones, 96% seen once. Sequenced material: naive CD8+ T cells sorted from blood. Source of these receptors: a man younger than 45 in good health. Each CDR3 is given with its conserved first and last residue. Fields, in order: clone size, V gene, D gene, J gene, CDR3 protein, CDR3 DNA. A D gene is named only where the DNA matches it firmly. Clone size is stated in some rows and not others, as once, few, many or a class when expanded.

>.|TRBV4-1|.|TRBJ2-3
CASSHTLSLNDAQYF
TGCGCCAGCAGCCATACTCTGAGTCTCAACGACGCGCAGTATTTT
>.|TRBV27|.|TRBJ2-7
CASSYTGTAVYEQYF
TGTGCCAGCAGCTACACCGGAACGGCTGTTTACGAGCAGTACTTC
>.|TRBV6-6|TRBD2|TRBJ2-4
CASSYPLPSGSHIQYF
TGTGCCAGCAGTTACCCCCTCCCTAGCGGGAGCCACATTCAGTACTTC
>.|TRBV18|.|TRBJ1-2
CASSPDVRDDGYTF
TGTGCCAGCTCACCCGACGTGAGGGACGATGGCTACACCTTC
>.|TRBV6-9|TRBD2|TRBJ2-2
CASKGTSGTNTGELFF
TGTGCCAGCAAGGGGACTAGCGGGACGAACACCGGGGAGCTGTTTTTT
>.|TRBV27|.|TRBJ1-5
CASSSQGIKPQHF
TGTGCCAGCAGTTCTCAGGGGATAAAGCCCCAGCATTTT
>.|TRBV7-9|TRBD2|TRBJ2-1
CASSLGGLALNGDEQFF
TGTGCCAGCAGCTTAGGGGGACTAGCGTTAAACGGGGATGAGCAGTTCTTC
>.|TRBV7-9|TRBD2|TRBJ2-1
CASSLPSGRWHEQFF
TGTGCCAGCAGCTTACCTAGCGGGAGATGGCATGAGCAGTTCTTC
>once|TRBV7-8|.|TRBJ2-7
CASSNRVQPRSYEQYF
TGTGCCAGCAGCAACCGGGTCCAACCCCGCTCCTACGAGCAGTACTTC
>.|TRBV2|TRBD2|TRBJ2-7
CASSDPLRGIYEQYF
TGTGCCAGCAGTGATCCTCTGCGGGGGATCTACGAGCAGTACTTC
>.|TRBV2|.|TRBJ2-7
CASRNYEQYF
TGTGCCAGCAGAAACTACGAGCAGTACTTC
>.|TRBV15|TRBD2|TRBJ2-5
CATSRTSPSGQETQYF
TGTGCCACCAGCAGAACCTCCCCTAGCGGCCAAGAGACCCAGTACTTC
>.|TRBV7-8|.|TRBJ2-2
CAGNPIKPGELFF
TGTGCCGGTAATCCGATTAAACCCGGGGAGCTGTTTTTT
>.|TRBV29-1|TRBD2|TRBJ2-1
CSAKTLTSGDYNEQFF
TGCAGCGCGAAGACGCTGACTAGCGGGGATTACAATGAGCAGTTCTTC
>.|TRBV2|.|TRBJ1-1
CATQTNTEAFF
TGTGCCACCCAGACGAACACTGAAGCTTTCTTT
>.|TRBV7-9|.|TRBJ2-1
CASSTRGAEQFF
TGTGCCAGCAGCACACGAGGGGCTGAGCAGTTCTTC
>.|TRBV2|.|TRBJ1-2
CASSEDRVGGYTF
TGTGCCAGCAGTGAAGACAGGGTAGGAGGCTACACCTTC
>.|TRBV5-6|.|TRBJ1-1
CASSLGATEAFF
TGTGCCAGCAGTTTGGGGGCTACTGAAGCTTTCTTT
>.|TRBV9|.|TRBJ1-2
CASSVELNREVCF
TGTGCCAGCAGCGTAGAATTGAACAGGGAGGTCTGCTTC
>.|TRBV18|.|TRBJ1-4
CASSPLGVTNEKLFF
TGTGCCAGCTCACCACTGGGGGTTACTAATGAAAAACTGTTTTTT
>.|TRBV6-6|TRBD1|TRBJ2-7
CASTRRDRPYEQYF
TGTGCCAGCACCAGGCGGGACAGGCCCTACGAGCAGTACTTC
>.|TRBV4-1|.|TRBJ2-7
CASSQDPVGEQYF
TGCGCCAGCAGCCAAGATCCAGTGGGCGAGCAGTACTTC
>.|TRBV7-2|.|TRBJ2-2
CASSWDTGELFF
TGTGCCAGCAGCTGGGATACCGGGGAGCTGTTTTTT
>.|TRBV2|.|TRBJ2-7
CASKGYEQYF
TGTGCCAGCAAAGGGTACGAGCAGTACTTC
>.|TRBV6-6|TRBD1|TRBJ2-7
CASSYGGQSSSYEQYF
TGTGCCAGCAGTTACGGGGGACAGTCCAGCTCCTACGAGCAGTACTTC
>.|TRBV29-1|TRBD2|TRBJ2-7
CSVGLAESYEQYF
TGCAGCGTGGGACTAGCGGAGAGCTACGAGCAGTACTTC
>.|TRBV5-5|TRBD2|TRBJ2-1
CASSLLRTSFDEQFF
TGTGCCAGCAGCTTGCTTCGGACTAGCTTTGATGAGCAGTTCTTC
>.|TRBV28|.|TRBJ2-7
CASRPGPSTYEQYF
TGTGCCAGCAGGCCGGGACCGAGCACCTACGAGCAGTACTTC
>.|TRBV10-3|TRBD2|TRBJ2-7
CAISPGTSGMYEQYF
TGTGCCATCAGTCCCGGGACTAGCGGGATGTACGAGCAGTACTTC
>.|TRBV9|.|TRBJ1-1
CASSLRAGEAAFF
TGTGCCAGCAGCTTGAGAGCGGGCGAGGCAGCTTTCTTT
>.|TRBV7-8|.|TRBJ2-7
CASSLPRGVDEQYF
TGTGCCAGCAGCTTACCCAGGGGGGTCGACGAGCAGTACTTC
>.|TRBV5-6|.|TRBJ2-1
CASSLPTGWGSYNEQFF
TGTGCCAGCAGCTTGCCGACAGGCTGGGGCTCCTACAATGAGCAGTTCTTC
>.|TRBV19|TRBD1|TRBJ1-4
CASSPGQTTNEKLFF
TGTGCCAGTAGTCCGGGACAGACAACTAATGAAAAACTGTTTTTT
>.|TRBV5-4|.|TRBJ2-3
CASIPTGTTDTDTQYF
TGTGCCAGCATCCCCACGGGTACTACCGACACAGATACGCAGTATTTT
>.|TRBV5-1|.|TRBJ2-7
CASSSTGLAGGGEQYF
TGCGCCAGCAGCTCTACTGGACTAGCAGGGGGAGGAGAGCAGTACTTC
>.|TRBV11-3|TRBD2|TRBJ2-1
CASSFGLAGGPGDEQFF
TGTGCCAGCAGCTTCGGACTAGCGGGAGGCCCGGGGGATGAGCAGTTCTTC
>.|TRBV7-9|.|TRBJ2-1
CASSLSSSRYNEQFF
TGTGCCAGCAGCTTAAGTTCTTCTAGATACAATGAGCAGTTCTTC
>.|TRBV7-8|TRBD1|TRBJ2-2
CASSPGRTGLNTGELFF
TGTGCCAGCAGCCCAGGGAGGACAGGGCTGAACACCGGGGAGCTGTTTTTT
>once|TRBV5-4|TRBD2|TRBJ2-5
CASSPSGLEQETQYF
TGTGCCAGCAGCCCGAGTGGACTAGAACAAGAGACCCAGTACTTC
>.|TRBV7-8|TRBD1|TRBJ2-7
CASSFDRGKLDWPDEQYF
TGTGCCAGCAGCTTTGACAGGGGGAAATTAGATTGGCCCGACGAGCAGTACTTC
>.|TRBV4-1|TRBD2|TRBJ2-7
CASSPAGLADYEQYF
TGCGCCAGCAGCCCGGCAGGACTAGCGGACTACGAGCAGTACTTC
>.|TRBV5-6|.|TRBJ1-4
CASSLAGYLSEKLFF
TGTGCCAGCAGCTTGGCAGGGTATCTGTCTGAAAAACTGTTTTTT
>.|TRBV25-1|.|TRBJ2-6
CASSASSAGANVLTF
TGTGCCAGCAGTGCCTCTAGCGCTGGGGCCAACGTCCTGACTTTC
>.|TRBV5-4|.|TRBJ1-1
CASSLTAENTEAFF
TGTGCCAGCAGCTTGACGGCAGAGAACACTGAAGCTTTCTTT
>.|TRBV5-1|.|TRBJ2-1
CASSLYGGRSYNEQFF
TGCGCCAGCAGCTTGTATGGCGGGCGCTCCTACAATGAGCAGTTCTTC
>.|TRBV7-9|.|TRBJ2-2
CASSPPEGANTGELFF
TGTGCCAGCAGCCCTCCTGAGGGAGCGAACACCGGGGAGCTGTTTTTT
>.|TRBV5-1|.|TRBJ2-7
CASSSLPGETDLNSYEQYF
TGCGCCAGCAGCTCCCTACCCGGTGAGACGGACTTAAATAGCTACGAGCAGTACTTC
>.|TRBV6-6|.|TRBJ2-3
CASSYLGLGTDTQYF
TGTGCCAGCAGTTATTTAGGTTTGGGCACAGATACGCAGTATTTT
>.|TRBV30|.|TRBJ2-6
CAWSNGASSGANVLTF
TGTGCCTGGAGTAACGGGGCGAGCTCTGGGGCCAACGTCCTGACTTTC
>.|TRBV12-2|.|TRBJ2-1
CASRLDGELAGGAHNEQFF
TGTGCAAGTCGCTTAGATGGGGAATTAGCAGGGGGCGCACACAATGAGCAGTTCTTC
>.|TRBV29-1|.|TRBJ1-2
CSVEPANRVVVYGYTF
TGCAGCGTTGAGCCCGCCAATCGGGTCGTAGTCTATGGCTACACCTTC
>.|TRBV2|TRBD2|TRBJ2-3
CASSSGTSGRAGHSDTQYF
TGTGCCAGCAGTTCCGGGACTAGCGGGAGGGCCGGACACTCAGATACGCAGTATTTT
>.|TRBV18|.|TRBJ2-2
CASSPWAGPTDTGELFF
TGTGCCAGCTCACCATGGGCAGGCCCAACGGACACCGGGGAGCTGTTTTTT
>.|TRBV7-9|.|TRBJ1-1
CASSLEATGFNTEAFF
TGTGCCAGCAGCTTAGAGGCGACAGGTTTTAACACTGAAGCTTTCTTT
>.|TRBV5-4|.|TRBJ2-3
CASSFRRTNTDTQYF
TGTGCCAGCAGCTTTCGGCGGACAAACACAGATACGCAGTATTTT
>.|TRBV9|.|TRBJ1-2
CASSDIYGYTF
TGTGCCAGCAGCGACATCTATGGCTACACCTTC
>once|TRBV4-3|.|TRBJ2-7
CASSQATASSYEQYF
TGCGCCAGCAGCCAAGCCACAGCAAGCTCCTACGAGCAGTACTTC
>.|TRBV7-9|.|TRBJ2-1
CASSLVNEDNEQFF
TGTGCCAGCAGCTTAGTGAACGAAGACAATGAGCAGTTCTTC
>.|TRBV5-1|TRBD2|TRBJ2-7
CASRPSTSVSYEQYF
TGCGCCAGCAGACCCTCGACTAGCGTCTCCTACGAGCAGTACTTC
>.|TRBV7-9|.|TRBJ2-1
CASSLANRGNEQFF
TGTGCCAGCAGCTTAGCCAACCGAGGTAATGAGCAGTTCTTC